The 18 T cell receptor beta chains below all came from one sample that was sequenced in a study of T cells after yellow fever vaccination. Via MiXCR, TCRdb re-called the 5' RACE reads, giving one row per CDR3 protein. The data contain hundreds of thousands of distinct CDR3 sequences, less than 15% of them singletons. This sample comprised PBMCs, obtained on the day of the yellow fever booster vaccination. These receptors originate from a man aged 25-40 years who received the YFV17D yellow fever vaccine.

The chain recombines TRBV12-3 or TRBV12-4 with TRBJ2-7, with unresolved D. The CDR3 spans 14 residues. V lost 5 bases, J lost 2 bases, and 13 bases lay in between. CDR3 nucleotides: TGTGCCAGCAGTACGAGCCTCTCGGCCTACGAGCAGTACTTC. Encoded protein: CASSTSLSAYEQYF.

This sequence joins TRBV18 and TRBJ2-7; D possibly corresponds to TRBD2 (6 bases). Germline V lookup: CDR1 KGHSH, CDR2 LQKENI. This CDR3 is 16 amino acids long. Trimming removed 3 bases at V and 5 bases at J, with 20 bases between. CDR3 coding DNA: TGTGCCAGCTCACCCCGTCCGGTGGGAGGAGAGAACGAGCAGTACTTC. Its protein is CASSPRPVGGENEQYF.

V is TRBV10-2 and J is TRBJ2-5; 8 bases agree with TRBD2. The germline V gene encodes CDR1 WSHSY and CDR2 SAAADI. This CDR3 comprises 13 residues. The junction had 10 bases not matched to a gene; V was cut back by 7 bases and J by 9 bases. The CDR3 DNA reads as TGCGCCAGCATGTGGGCAACCGGGGGGGCCCAGTACTTC. Translation gives CASMWATGGAQYF.

There are a few counts of this clonotype. The chain joins TRBV12-3 or TRBV12-4 to TRBJ1-5, with 8 nucleotides matching TRBD1. This CDR3 comprises 14 residues. V gave up 4 bases and J gave up 9 bases; unmatched junction bases: 8. CDR3 DNA sequence: TGTGCCAGCAGTTCCGGACAGGGCAGTGGGCCCCAGCATTTT. Translation gives CASSSGQGSGPQHF.

This clonotype appeared a few times. This chain links TRBV12-3 or TRBV12-4 with TRBJ1-6, with D perhaps TRBD1 (6 bases). This CDR3 is 14 amino acids long. V was clipped by 6 bases and J by 7 bases, with 13 bases between them. In nucleotides, the CDR3 is TGTGCCAGCAGAGCCGGACAGCGAAATTCACCCCTCCACTTT. Translating gives CASRAGQRNSPLHF.

V gene TRBV27 combines with J gene TRBJ2-1; 12 bases line up with TRBD2. Germline CDR1 MNHEY, CDR2 SMNVEV (reference sequence). The CDR3 is made up of 17 amino acids. J gave up 3 bases and V 2 bases, and 5 bases lay outside the gene matches. The CDR3 bases are TGTGCCAGCAGTTTAAGGACTAGCGGGACCTTCTACAATGAGCAGTTCTTC. Its protein product is CASSLRTSGTFYNEQFF.

This clonotype was detected a few times. The rearrangement links TRBV6-2 or TRBV6-3 to TRBJ2-1; no definite D call. The germline V gene encodes CDR1 MNHEY and CDR2 SVGEGT. The CDR3 loop spans 13 amino acids. The germline V and J ends were trimmed by 6 bases and 6 bases, with 12 bases remaining between them. The CDR3, as DNA: TGTGCCAGCAGCCGACAAGTAACCAATGAGCAGTTCTTC. Translating gives CASSRQVTNEQFF.

The chain links TRBV20-1 to TRBJ2-3; the D gene could be TRBD1 or TRBD2 (5 bases each). Germline V gives CDR1 DFQATT, CDR2 SNEGSKA (reference sequence). Trimming left V 6 bases short and J 2 bases short, with 15 bases between. The CDR3 loop spans 14 amino acids. As DNA, the CDR3 is TGCAGTGCCCTCCCCGGGACCACCACAGATACGCAGTATTTT. It is translated as CSALPGTTTDTQYF.

The V and J genes are TRBV9 and TRBJ1-2; possibly TRBD1 for D (6 bases). Trimming shortened V by 4 bases and J by 7 bases, and 14 bases separated the two germline ends. Germline V CDR1 and CDR2: SGDLS, YYNGEE. This CDR3 region has 13 residues. The CDR3 here is CASSRGPGVGYTF. For the CDR3, the DNA is TGTGCCAGCAGCCGGGGGCCCGGAGTTGGCTACACCTTC.

This clonotype turned up a few times. The rearrangement joins TRBV27 to TRBJ2-7, with 8 nucleotides matching TRBD2. V trimming: 6 bases; J trimming: 6 bases; junction bases outside the gene matches: 7. The CDR3 totals 13 residues. Germline assignment: CDR1 MNHEY and CDR2 SMNVEV (reference sequence). The CDR3 nucleotides are TGTGCCAGCAGCCCGGGAGGGGTGGGCGAGCAGTACTTC. It codes for CASSPGGVGEQYF.

This clonotype was seen a handful of times. This chain joins TRBV6-2 or TRBV6-3 and TRBJ2-1; D assignment may be TRBD1 or TRBD2 (7 bases each). V shed 7 bases and J shed 5 bases, with 15 bases lying between them. This CDR3 is 14 amino acids long. The germline CDR1 and CDR2 sequences are MNHEY and SVGEGT. DNA of the CDR3: TGTGCCAGCATCCCGGGGGGACAGAACAATGAGCAGTTCTTC. Translated: CASIPGGQNNEQFF.

The chain has TRBV20-1 and TRBJ1-5, with D tentatively TRBD1 (6 bases). Trimming removed 2 bases at V and 7 bases at J, with 15 bases between. The CDR3 contains 14 residues. Germline V CDR1 and CDR2: DFQATT, SNEGSKA (reference sequence). CDR3 in amino acids: CSARYTGPGQPQHF. CDR3 coding DNA: TGCAGTGCTAGATATACAGGGCCTGGGCAGCCCCAGCATTTT.

Concerning this clonotype: At one end, the junction sequence differs from germline, possibly due to a read error. V is TRBV6-5 and J is TRBJ2-6; D may correspond to TRBD1 or TRBD2 (6 bases each). The CDR3 consists of 19 residues. CDR1 and CDR2 from the germline V gene are MNHEY and SVGAGI. Written as DNA, the CDR3 is TGTACCAGCAGTTACTTTTCACGGTTGGGGGGCGCTGGGGCCAACGTCCTGACTTTC. This encodes CTSSYFSRLGGAGANVLTF.

The sample holds many counts of this clonotype. V usage is TRBV5-1 and J usage is TRBJ2-7; 7 bases are shared with TRBD1. In germline, CDR1 is SGHRS, CDR2 YFSETQ. V gave up 0 bases and J gave up 4 bases; unmatched junction bases: 4. This CDR3 has 14 residues. CDR3 sequence: CASSLEGQLYEQYF. CDR3 DNA: TGCGCCAGCAGCTTGGAGGGACAGTTGTACGAGCAGTACTTC.

V gene TRBV7-9 combines with J gene TRBJ2-7, with D uncertain. This CDR3 contains 12 residues. Germline V gene data show CDR1 as SEHNR and CDR2 as FQNEAQ (reference sequence). V was trimmed by 8 bases and J by 4 bases, leaving 12 bases between them. The CDR3 DNA sequence: TGTGCCAGCGGCGCCGATAGATACGAGCAGTACTTC. The encoded protein is CASGADRYEQYF.

This clonotype was counted between two and nine times. The chain uses TRBV4-1 and TRBJ2-7, with D perhaps matching TRBD2 (6 bases). The CDR3 contains 15 residues. Germline CDR1 reads MGHRA; CDR2 reads YSYEKL. V lost 3 bases and J 3 bases, leaving 15 bases between the germline ends. This CDR3 reads CASSHPGVGIYEQYF. CDR3 coding DNA: TGCGCCAGCAGCCACCCGGGAGTTGGGATCTACGAGCAGTACTTC.

In its sample, this clonotype was seen a few times. The chain is built from TRBV27 and TRBJ2-5; a possible D gene is TRBD2 (6 bases). The CDR3 consists of 17 residues. In germline, CDR1 is MNHEY, CDR2 SMNVEV (reference sequence). Deletions cut 3 bases from V and 4 bases from J, with 21 bases between. The CDR3 nucleotides are TGTGCCAGCAGTTTCCGCGGGATGGGGGGTCGGCGAGAGACCCAGTACTTC. Its translation: CASSFRGMGGRRETQYF.

Written as DNA, the CDR3 is TGCAGTAGTAAGGGGGTCCAGAGCGAGCAGTTCTTC. The encoded protein is CSSKGVQSEQFF. The chain carries TRBV20-1 and TRBJ2-1; perhaps TRBD1 as D (6 bases). The germline gives CDR1 DFQATT, CDR2 SNEGSKA (reference sequence). The germline V and J ends were trimmed by 8 bases and 10 bases, with 18 bases remaining between them. The CDR3 is 12 amino acids.